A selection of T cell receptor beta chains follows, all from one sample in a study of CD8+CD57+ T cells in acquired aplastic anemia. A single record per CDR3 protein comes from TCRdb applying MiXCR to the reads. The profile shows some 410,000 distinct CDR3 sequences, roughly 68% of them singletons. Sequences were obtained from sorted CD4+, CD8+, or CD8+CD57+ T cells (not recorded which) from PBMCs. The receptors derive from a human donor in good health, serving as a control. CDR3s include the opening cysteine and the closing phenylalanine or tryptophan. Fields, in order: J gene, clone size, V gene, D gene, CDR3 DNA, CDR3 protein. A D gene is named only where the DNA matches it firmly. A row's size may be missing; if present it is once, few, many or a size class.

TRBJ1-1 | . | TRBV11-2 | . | TGTGCCAGCAGCTTAGATCTTGGCGTATTCGTCGTTGAAGCTTTCTTT | CASSLDLGVFVVEAFF
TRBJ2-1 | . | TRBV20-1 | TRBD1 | TGCAGTGCTAGAGAACCGGACAGGGGCGAGCAGTTCTTC | CSAREPDRGEQFF
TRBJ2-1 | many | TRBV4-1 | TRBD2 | TGCGCCAGCAGCCAAGTTTCGGTAGCGGGTTACAATGAGCAGTTCTTC | CASSQVSVAGYNEQFF
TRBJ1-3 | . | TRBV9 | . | TGTGCCAGCAGCGTAGAGGCCGGCCTCTCTGGAAACACCATATATTTT | CASSVEAGLSGNTIYF
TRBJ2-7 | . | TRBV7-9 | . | TGTGCCACCAGATTTACAGGCGCCCACGAGCAGTACTTC | CATRFTGAHEQYF
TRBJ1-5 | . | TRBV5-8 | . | TGTGCCAGCAGCATCCATAGGGGAGGCAATCAGCCCCAGCATTTT | CASSIHRGGNQPQHF
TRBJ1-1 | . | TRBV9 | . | TGTGCCAGCAGCTTAGTCCTTGGGCAGCCCGCTTTCTTT | CASSLVLGQPAFF
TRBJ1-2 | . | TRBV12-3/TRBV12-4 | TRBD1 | TGTGCCAGCAGTTTGGGGACAGGGGCATGGCTGGGGGATGGCTACACCTTC | CASSLGTGAWLGDGYTF
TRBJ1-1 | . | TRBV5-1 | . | TGCGCCAGCAGCTCGAACGCGGAAGACTTCTTT | CASSSNAEDFF
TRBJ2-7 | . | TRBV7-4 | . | TGTGCCAGCAGCCAAGATGTTGCGGCTTCCTACGAGCAGTACTTC | CASSQDVAASYEQYF